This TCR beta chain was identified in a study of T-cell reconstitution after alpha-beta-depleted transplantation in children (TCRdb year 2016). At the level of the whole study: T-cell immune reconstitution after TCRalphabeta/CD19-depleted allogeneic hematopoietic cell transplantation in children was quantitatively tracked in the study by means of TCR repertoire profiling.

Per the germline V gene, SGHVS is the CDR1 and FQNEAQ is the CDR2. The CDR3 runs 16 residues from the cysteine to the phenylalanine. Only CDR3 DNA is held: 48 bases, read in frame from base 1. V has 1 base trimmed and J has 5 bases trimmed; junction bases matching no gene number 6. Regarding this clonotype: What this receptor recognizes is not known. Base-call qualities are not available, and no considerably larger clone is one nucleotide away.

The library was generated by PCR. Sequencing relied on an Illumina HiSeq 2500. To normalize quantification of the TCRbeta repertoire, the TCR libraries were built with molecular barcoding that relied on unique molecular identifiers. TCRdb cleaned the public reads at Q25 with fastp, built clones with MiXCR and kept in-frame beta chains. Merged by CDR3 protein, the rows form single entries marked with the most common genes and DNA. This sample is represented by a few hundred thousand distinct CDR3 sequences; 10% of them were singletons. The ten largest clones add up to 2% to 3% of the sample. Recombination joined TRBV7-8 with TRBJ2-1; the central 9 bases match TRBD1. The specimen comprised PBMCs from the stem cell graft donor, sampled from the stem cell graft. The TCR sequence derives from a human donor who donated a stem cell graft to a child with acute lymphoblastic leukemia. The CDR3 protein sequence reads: CASSLEWTGVDNEQFF. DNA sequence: TGTGCCAGCAGCTTAGAGTGGACAGGGGTCGACAATGAGCAGTTCTTC. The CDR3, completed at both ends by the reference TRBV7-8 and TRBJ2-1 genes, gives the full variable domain GAGVSQSPRYKVAKRGQDVALRCDPISGHVSLFWYQQALGQGPEFLTYFQNEAQLDKSGLPSDRFFAERPEGSVSTLKIQRTQQEDSAVYLCASSLEWTGVDNEQFFGPGTRLTVL.